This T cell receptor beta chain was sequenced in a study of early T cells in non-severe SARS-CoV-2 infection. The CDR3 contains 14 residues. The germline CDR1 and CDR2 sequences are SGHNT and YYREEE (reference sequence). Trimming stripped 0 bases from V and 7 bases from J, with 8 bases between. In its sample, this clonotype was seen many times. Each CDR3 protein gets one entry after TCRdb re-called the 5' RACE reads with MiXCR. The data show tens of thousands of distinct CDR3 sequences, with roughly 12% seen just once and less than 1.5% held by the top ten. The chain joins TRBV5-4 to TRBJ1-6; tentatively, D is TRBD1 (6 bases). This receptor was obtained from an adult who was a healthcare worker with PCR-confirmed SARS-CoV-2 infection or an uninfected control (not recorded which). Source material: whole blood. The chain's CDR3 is CASSLDRANSPLHF. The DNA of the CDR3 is TGTGCCAGCAGCTTGGACAGGGCGAATTCACCCCTCCACTTT.